The T cell receptor (beta chain) under discussion was sequenced for a study of blood T cell repertoires in COVID-19. Study summary: Sources were T cells, B-cell-depleted T cells, or PBMCs; the material itself was cDNA or gDNA.

In the original workflow: Amplification with reference gene primers provided the estimates of nucleated cell counts. Measured with immunoSEQ multiplex PCR; TCRdb has only the in-frame clones, and not every one. D and trimming were read from the DNA, whereas the V and J calls and clone size are those reported in that table. Of about 140,000 clones detected, roughly 84% appear once; the ten largest clones hold 8.2%. Looked up from germline, CDR1 is MNHEY and CDR2 is SMNVEV (reference sequence). This CDR3 contains 14 residues. With 0 bases removed from V and 1 base from J, the gap between germline ends came to 7 bases. In its sample, this clone was seen once.

The chain links TRBV27 to TRBJ2-7, with D maybe TRBD2 (6 bases). Specimen: peripheral blood. The sequence was obtained from a woman aged 60-75 years with acute or convalescent COVID-19. Here the CDR3 reads CASSLSGLSYEQYF. DNA for the CDR3: TGTGCCAGCAGTTTATCGGGACTTTCCTACGAGCAGTACTTC.